This T cell receptor (beta chain) was documented in a study of T cell changes during pregnancy in multiple sclerosis (dated by TCRdb to the late 2010s). Study-wide context: The study looked at changes in the T cell repertoire across pregnancy in women with multiple sclerosis.

From cysteine to phenylalanine, the CDR3 is 12 amino acids long. Only the CDR3 region is kept as DNA, spanning 36 bases read in frame from base 1. At the junction V is shortened by 4 bases and J by 5 bases, with 8 bases in between. CDR1 and CDR2 (LNHNV, YYDKDF) derive from the germline V gene (reference sequence). Libraries came from the immunoSEQ multiplex PCR assay. TCRdb took this table from immuneACCESS and kept in-frame rearrangements with V and J called. Such tables lack part of the clones; where checked against another copy, unresolved V genes explain under half of the gap, and the rest is unexplained. In this sample the table shows nearly 110,000 clones, 92% of which occur a single time. 1.5% to 2% of the sample rests with the top ten. To note about this clone: The antigen this receptor binds is unknown. There are no base qualities to consult, and no much larger clone falls within one base.

The receptor's source is a female donor with multiple sclerosis, enrolled in a pregnancy study. Material: peripheral blood, obtained after pregnancy. The chain employs TRBV15 and TRBJ2-5; the D gene lacks a confident call. Read as DNA, the sequence is TGTGCCACCAGCAATGAGATGGAGACCCAGTACTTC. This codes for CATSNEMETQYF.